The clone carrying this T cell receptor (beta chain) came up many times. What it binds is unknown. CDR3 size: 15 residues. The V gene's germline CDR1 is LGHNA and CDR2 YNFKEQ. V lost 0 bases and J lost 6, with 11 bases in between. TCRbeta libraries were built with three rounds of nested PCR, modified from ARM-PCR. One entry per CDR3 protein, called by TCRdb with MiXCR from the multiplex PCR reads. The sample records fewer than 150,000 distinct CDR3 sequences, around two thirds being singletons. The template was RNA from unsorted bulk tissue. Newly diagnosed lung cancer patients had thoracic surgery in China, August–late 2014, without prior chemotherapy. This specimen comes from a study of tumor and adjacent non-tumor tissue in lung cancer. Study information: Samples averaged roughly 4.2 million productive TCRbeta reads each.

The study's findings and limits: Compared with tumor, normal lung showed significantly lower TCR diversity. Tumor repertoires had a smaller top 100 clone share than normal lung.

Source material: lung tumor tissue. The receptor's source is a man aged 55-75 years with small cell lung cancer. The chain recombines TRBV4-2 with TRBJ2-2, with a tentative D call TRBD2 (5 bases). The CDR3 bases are TGTGCCAGCAGCCAAGACGCATCGGGGTCCGGGGAGCTGTTTTTT. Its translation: CASSQDASGSGELFF.